The following is a TCR beta chain sequence with its context. The target antigen is unknown. The sample is drawn from a study of T-cell memory formation after mild COVID-19. TCRdb re-derived calls from the 5' RACE reads in MiXCR, one entry per CDR3 protein. The sample shows approximately 250,000 distinct CDR3 sequences, around 15% of them seen only once. Germline CDR1 reads MGHRA; CDR2 reads YSYEKL. This CDR3 is built from 16 residues. Trimming left V 0 bases short and J 0 bases short, with 11 bases between. Study results and caveats: Certain responding clones were present in pre-infection memory, suggesting participation of cross-reactive memory. Later expanders leaned CD4+, whereas clones that contracted between day 15 and 85 were balanced CD4/CD8. Whether day 37 second-wave clones are SARS-CoV-2-specific was not confirmed. The study found contracting CD4+ clones mainly in CM and EM and contracting CD8+ clones in EMRA.

V is TRBV4-1 and J is TRBJ1-2, with D perhaps matching TRBD1 (6 bases). The source of this sequence is a man younger than 35 who had mild COVID-19 (a few samples of this study predate the infection). Cell type and time point are not known. Sequencing used PBMCs or a T cell subset sorted from them (not recorded which). CDR3 DNA: TGCGCCAGCAGCCAAGAGGACAGTCGTTCTAACTATGGCTACACCTTC. It encodes CASSQEDSRSNYGYTF.